The 6 T cell receptor beta chains below come from one sample, sequenced in a study of blood T cell repertoires in COVID-19. The data were produced by immunoSEQ multiplex PCR, yet TCRdb's version contains in-frame clones alone and is incomplete. This table has 120,000 to 150,000 clones, 84% appearing once. Sequenced: peripheral blood. Receptor source: a woman of 80 years or more in a cohort sampled during active or convalescent COVID-19.

The J gene is TRBJ2-6, the V gene TRBV5-1; TRBD1 aligns across 11 bases. With 3 bases clipped from V and 5 bases from J, the junction kept 16 bases outside the gene matches. Germline CDR1 reads SGHRS; CDR2 reads YFSETQ. The CDR3 extends over 20 amino acids. The CDR3 DNA sequence: TGCGCCAGCAGCTCGACACTACGGACAGGGGGCCGGACGTGGGCCAACGTCCTGACTTTC. The encoded protein is CASSSTLRTGGRTWANVLTF.

This chain joins TRBV7-2 and TRBJ2-3, with unresolved D. The CDR3 sequence is 13 residues long. Trimming removed 10 bases at V and 2 bases at J, with 13 bases between. The V gene's germline CDR1 is SGHTA and CDR2 FQGNSA. The CDR3 protein is CATQIGLTDTQYF. In DNA, the CDR3 is TGTGCCACCCAAATTGGGCTCACAGATACGCAGTATTTT.

The sample holds one count of this clone. V gene TRBV7-3 combines with J gene TRBJ2-3; 9 nucleotides agree with TRBD2. The CDR3 loop spans 15 amino acids. Trimming removed 1 base from V and 4 bases from J; junction bases left unmatched: 3. Germline V gene data show CDR1 as SGHTA and CDR2 as FQGTGA. CDR3 nucleotide sequence: TGTGCCAGCAGCTTAATGGCGGGGGGGCCAGATACGCAGTATTTT. As protein: CASSLMAGGPDTQYF.

V and J are TRBV11-2 and TRBJ1-1; TRBD1 is a possible D gene (5 bases). V was shortened by 7 bases and J by 5 bases, with 17 bases between the two germline ends. The germline V gene encodes CDR1 SGHAT and CDR2 FQNNGV. The CDR3 is made up of 14 amino acids. The CDR3, as DNA: TGTGCCAGCACCAAGGAGCTGGAGGGGACTGAAGCTTTCTTT. The encoded protein is CASTKELEGTEAFF.

The chain links TRBV5-1 to TRBJ1-1; 8 nucleotides agree with TRBD1. The V segment lost 4 bases and the J segment 11 bases; nucleotides outside the gene matches: 10. Per the germline V gene, CDR1 is SGHRS and CDR2 is YFSETQ. The CDR3 length is 13 residues. The CDR3: CASSRGQGAGAFF. In DNA, the CDR3 is TGCGCCAGCAGCCGGGGGCAGGGGGCCGGTGCTTTCTTT.

J is TRBJ1-3 and V is TRBV19; a possible D gene is TRBD1 (6 bases). Germline CDR1 reads LNHDA; CDR2 reads SQIVND (reference sequence). V was trimmed by 5 bases and J by 0 bases, leaving 11 bases between them. This CDR3 has 15 residues. CDR3 sequence (DNA): TGTGCCAGTAGTCGGACAGCGAGCTCTGGAAACACCATATATTTT. Its translation: CASSRTASSGNTIYF.